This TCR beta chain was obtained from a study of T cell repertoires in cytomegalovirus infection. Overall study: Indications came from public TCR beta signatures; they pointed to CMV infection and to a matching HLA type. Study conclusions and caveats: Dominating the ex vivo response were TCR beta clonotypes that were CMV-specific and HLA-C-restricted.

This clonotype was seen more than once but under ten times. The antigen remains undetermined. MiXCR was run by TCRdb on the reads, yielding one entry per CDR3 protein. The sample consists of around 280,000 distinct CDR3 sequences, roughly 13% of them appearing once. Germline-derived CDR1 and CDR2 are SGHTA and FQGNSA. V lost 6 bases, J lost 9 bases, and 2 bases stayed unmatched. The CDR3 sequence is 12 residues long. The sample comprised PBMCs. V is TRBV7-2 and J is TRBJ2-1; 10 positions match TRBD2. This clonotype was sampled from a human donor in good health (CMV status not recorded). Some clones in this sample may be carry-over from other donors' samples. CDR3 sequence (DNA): TGTGCCAGCAGTCGACTAGCGGGTGAGCAGTTCTTC. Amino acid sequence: CASSRLAGEQFF.